The entry that follows covers one T cell receptor beta chain sequence. This record comes from a study of blood T cells in healthy people across ages. A second PCR of roughly 7 to 11 cycles used a sample-barcoded 5' primer and a J-beta primer mix. With 12 random nucleotides, a template-switch adaptor tagged each individual cDNA molecule. TCRdb re-derived calls from the 5' RACE reads in MiXCR, one entry per CDR3 protein. The data hold 700,000 to 950,000 distinct CDR3 sequences, with around 40% observed a single time. Germline values: CDR1 MNHEY, CDR2 SMNVEV (reference sequence). The ends lost 6 bases at V and 6 bases at J; junction bases unmatched: 11. The CDR3 has 15 residues. At least 6 micrograms of total RNA were extracted per sample.

The receptor was isolated from a woman aged 55-69 years in good health. The rearrangement uses TRBV27 and TRBJ2-1; 7 bases match TRBD2. The sample comprised blood. CDR3 in DNA: TGTGCCAGCAGGCACGGACGAGCGGGGCTCAATGAGCAGTTCTTC. Translation gives CASRHGRAGLNEQFF.